Sequencing of this T cell receptor (beta chain) was carried out in a study of cytomegalovirus exposure and HLA in healthy donors. Study-level points and caveats: A cluster of highly shared sequence variants was likely a sequencing artifact.

This clone came up once. What it recognizes is unknown. PCR was performed using 60 Vbeta and 13 Jbeta primers. Clones were read by immunoSEQ multiplex PCR, and TCRdb kept only the in-frame ones, dropping some. The repertoire includes 75,000 to 90,000 clones, about 80% of them detected once, and more than 2.5% sits in the top ten. The CDR3 extends over 13 amino acids. Germline lookup yields CDR1 ENHRY and CDR2 SYGVKD. J gave up 7 bases and V 8 bases, and 3 bases lay outside the gene matches. This TCR came from a man between 50 and 59 years old in good health and CMV-seronegative. The sequenced material came from PBMCs. V usage is TRBV10-3 and J usage is TRBJ2-1, with TRBD2 matching 12 bases. The CDR3 nucleotides are TGTGCCATCGGCCTAGCGGGGGGGAATGAGCAGTTCTTC. It encodes CAIGLAGGNEQFF.